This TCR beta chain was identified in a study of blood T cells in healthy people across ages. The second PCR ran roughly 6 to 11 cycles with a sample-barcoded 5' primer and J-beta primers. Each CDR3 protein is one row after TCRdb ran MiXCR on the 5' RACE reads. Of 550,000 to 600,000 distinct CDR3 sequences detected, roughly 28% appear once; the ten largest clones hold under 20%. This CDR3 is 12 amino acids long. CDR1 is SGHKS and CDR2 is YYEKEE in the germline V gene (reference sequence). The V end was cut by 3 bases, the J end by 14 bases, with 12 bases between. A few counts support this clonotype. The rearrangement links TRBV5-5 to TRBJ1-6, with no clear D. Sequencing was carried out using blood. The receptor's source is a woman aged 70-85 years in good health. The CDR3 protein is CASSSATSTLHF. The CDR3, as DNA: TGTGCCAGCAGCTCAGCCACCAGCACCCTCCACTTT.